The 20 T cell receptor beta chains below come from one sample, sequenced in a study of a mutant IDH1 vaccine in newly diagnosed glioma. Time point given: week 47, end of study. Each vaccine dose was 300 ug of mutant IDH1 20-mer peptide, with topical imiquimod. TCRdb's table, derived via immunoSEQ multiplex PCR, lists solely in-frame clones and lacks some. The repertoire holds tens of thousands of clones, with about 81% as singletons. These receptors' targets are unknown. The source was PBMCs, collected from a glioma patient whose treatment included an IDH1 peptide vaccine. The receptors stem from a man aged 35 to 55 with glioma.

This clone was recorded a few times. V is TRBV4-1 and J is TRBJ1-5; D gene unclear. Germline V gives CDR1 MGHRA, CDR2 YSYEKL. V dropped 0 bases and J dropped 5 bases, with 8 bases sitting between them. The CDR3 loop spans 14 amino acids. The CDR3 DNA reads as TGCGCCAGCAGCCAAGATCTTAGAGATCAGCCCCAGCATTTT. Its protein product is CASSQDLRDQPQHF.

The V gene is TRBV5-1, the J gene TRBJ2-1, with 7 bases that match TRBD1. Germline V CDR1 and CDR2: SGHRS, YFSETQ. The CDR3 has 14 residues. Germline trimming cut 5 bases from V and 5 bases from J; bases unmatched to any gene: 7. The CDR3 sequence: CASSSRTGHNEQFF. The DNA for the CDR3 is TGCGCCAGCAGTTCCCGGACAGGCCACAATGAGCAGTTCTTC.

This clone was recorded a few times. The V gene is TRBV11-3, the J gene TRBJ1-1, with 7 bases identical to TRBD1. This CDR3 is built from 14 residues. The germline CDR1 and CDR2 sequences are SGHNT and YENEEA. V shed 5 bases and J 4 bases; nucleotides not matched to a gene: 7. The CDR3 loop is CASSLGTAATEAFF. In nucleotides, the CDR3 is TGTGCCAGCAGCCTCGGGACAGCCGCCACTGAAGCTTTCTTT.

The CDR3 reads CASSDPLAGGHNEQFF. The CDR3 DNA follows: TGTGCCAGCAGCGACCCTCTAGCGGGAGGCCACAATGAGCAGTTCTTC. The V call is TRBV5-8, the J call TRBJ2-1; 11 bases line up with TRBD2. V shed 4 bases and J 5 bases; nucleotides not matched to a gene: 8. This CDR3 comprises 16 residues. The germline CDR1 and CDR2 sequences are SGHTS and YDEGEE.

This clone was picked up one time. This chain joins TRBV10-3 and TRBJ1-3, with TRBD1 matching 7 bases. The CDR3 contains 14 residues. With V trimmed by 9 bases and J by 4 bases, 9 bases remained unmatched. Germline values: CDR1 ENHRY, CDR2 SYGVKD. The CDR3 is CAITGQLGGNTIYF. CDR3 coding DNA: TGTGCCATTACGGGACAGCTAGGAGGAAACACCATATATTTT.

This sequence joins TRBV2 and TRBJ2-1; 9 nucleotides align to TRBD2. CDR1 SNHLY and CDR2 FYNNEI come from the germline V gene. This CDR3 is 15 amino acids long. Losses at the gene ends were 2 bases for V and 7 bases for J; bases not matched to a gene: 6. The CDR3 DNA reads as TGTGCCAGCAGTGAATGGGCTAGCGGGACAAATGAGCAGTTCTTC. This codes for CASSEWASGTNEQFF.

The chain employs TRBV9 and TRBJ2-5; possibly TRBD2 for D (6 bases). Germline CDR1 SGDLS, CDR2 YYNGEE. The CDR3 covers 16 residues. The V gene lost 3 bases and the J gene lost 1 base, with 16 bases spanning the gap. The CDR3 DNA follows: TGTGCCAGCAGCGAGGCCTTAGCGGAGTCCCAAGAGACCCAGTACTTC. Protein product: CASSEALAESQETQYF.

V and J are TRBV12-5 and TRBJ2-5, with D tentatively TRBD1 or TRBD2 (5 bases each). Trimming took off 6 bases at V and 5 bases at J, with 16 bases between the two ends. CDR3 length: 14 residues. Germline assignment: CDR1 LGHNT and CDR2 FRNRAP. The CDR3 DNA reads as TGTGCTAGTGGGGGGGACCGCGTAGCGGAGACCCAGTACTTC. Amino acids: CASGGDRVAETQYF. Supplemented by reference TRBV12-5 and TRBJ2-5, the full variable domain reads DARVTQTPRHKVTEMGQEVTMRCQPILGHNTVFWYRQTMMQGLELLAYFRNRAPLDDSGMPKDRFSAEMPDATLATLKIQPSEPRDSAVYFCASGGDRVAETQYFGPGTRLLVL.

V gene TRBV5-3 combines with J gene TRBJ2-1; the D gene is possibly TRBD2 (5 bases). TRBV5-3 is recorded as an ORF, its role being uncertain. The V end was cut by 4 bases, the J end by 0 bases, with 14 bases between. The CDR3 runs to 16 residues. CDR3 sequence reads: CARSAIASSSYNEQFF. Written as DNA, the CDR3 is TGTGCCAGAAGCGCCATAGCGTCCAGCTCCTACAATGAGCAGTTCTTC.

The CDR3: CASSPGVVRADGYTF. CDR3 DNA: TGTGCCAGCAGCCCCGGAGTAGTAAGGGCCGATGGCTACACCTTC. This sequence joins TRBV5-6 and TRBJ1-2, with no clear D. The CDR3 has 15 amino acids. The germline V gene has CDR1 SGHDT and CDR2 YYEEEE. V was cut by 4 bases and J by 6 bases, with 19 bases left in between.

The J gene is TRBJ2-2, the V gene TRBV19; D is uncertain. The V and J ends lost 7 bases and 3 bases respectively, with 12 bases between them. This CDR3 spans 14 amino acids. The germline V gene encodes CDR1 LNHDA and CDR2 SQIVND (reference sequence). The CDR3 reads CASKRLVDTGELFF. Written as DNA, the CDR3 is TGTGCCAGTAAAAGGCTAGTGGACACCGGGGAGCTGTTTTTT.

The chain uses TRBV7-8 and TRBJ2-7; D not resolved. V lost 6 bases and J 7 bases, leaving 16 bases between the germline ends. The CDR3 spans 13 residues. Germline lookup yields CDR1 SGHVS and CDR2 FQNEAQ. Written as DNA, the CDR3 is TGTGCCAGCAGATCGACTTGGGGTTTTGAGCAGTACTTC. As protein: CASRSTWGFEQYF.

The rearrangement joins TRBV5-1 to TRBJ1-2; D not certain. The length of the CDR3 is 13 residues. The ends were cut back, 4 bases at V and 3 bases at J, with 10 bases in the middle. Germline CDR1 SGHRS, CDR2 YFSETQ. This CDR3 is CASSPGFDYGYTF. The CDR3 nucleotides are TGCGCCAGCAGCCCGGGTTTCGACTATGGCTACACCTTC.

The genes are TRBV2 and TRBJ2-2; D gene uncertain. CDR1 and CDR2 (germline): SNHLY, FYNNEI. The CDR3 spans 12 residues. Trimming took 3 bases from V and 7 from J, leaving 6 bases between them. The CDR3 nucleotides are TGTGCCAGCAGTGATCTCAGCGGGGAGCTGTTTTTT. This codes for CASSDLSGELFF.

The chain has TRBV19 and TRBJ2-1; 7 bases agree with TRBD2. The CDR3 is 15 amino acids. Looked up from germline, CDR1 is LNHDA and CDR2 is SQIVND (reference sequence). V dropped 11 bases and J dropped 5; count of bases not matched to a gene: 15. In DNA, the CDR3 is TGTGCCTCACGCGTGGCTAGCGGACGGAACAATGAGCAGTTCTTC. Translating it yields CASRVASGRNNEQFF.

The gene calls are TRBV6-1 and TRBJ1-2; 7 positions agree with TRBD1. Germline lookup yields CDR1 MNHNS and CDR2 SASEGT. The CDR3 sequence is 15 residues long. V gave up 6 bases and J gave up 2 bases; unmatched junction bases: 9. CDR3: CASRIRTGHNYGYTF. The CDR3 nucleotides are TGTGCCAGCAGGATACGGACAGGACACAACTATGGCTACACCTTC.

The chain uses TRBV10-1 and TRBJ1-3, with D perhaps TRBD1 (6 bases). CDR1 and CDR2 (germline): WNHNN, SYGVQD (reference sequence). There are 15 residues in the CDR3. V shed 4 bases and J shed 4 bases, with 14 bases lying between them. The CDR3 DNA is TGCGCCAGCAGTGGGCCAGGGGCGGCAGGAAACACCATATATTTT. Translation: CASSGPGAAGNTIYF.

The V and J genes are TRBV6-5 and TRBJ1-1; no clear D. Germline CDR1 is MNHEY and CDR2 is SVGAGI. Trimming took 6 bases from V and 1 from J, leaving 9 bases between them. CDR3 size: 13 residues. Here the CDR3 reads CASSLTWNTEAFF. The CDR3 DNA reads TGTGCCAGCAGCCTAACATGGAACACTGAAGCTTTCTTT.

In this sample, this clone turned up once. The chain couples TRBV5-1 to TRBJ1-1; D is perhaps TRBD1 (5 bases). Trimming took 4 bases from V and 1 from J, leaving 11 bases between them. The CDR3 is 14 amino acids. CDR1 is SGHRS, CDR2 YFSETQ, per germline. DNA for the CDR3: TGCGCCAGCAGCGGGACGGGGGAGAACACTGAAGCTTTCTTT. This encodes CASSGTGENTEAFF.

The genes are TRBV11-2 and TRBJ2-3, with D hard to call. Trimming stripped 5 bases from V and 8 bases from J, with 11 bases between. This CDR3 has 12 residues. The germline V gene has CDR1 SGHAT and CDR2 FQNNGV. The CDR3 DNA reads as TGTGCCAGCAGCCAGGACCGAGGTACGCAGTATTTT. Its translation is CASSQDRGTQYF.